A single sample gave rise to the 26 T cell receptor beta chains below, sequenced in a study of cytomegalovirus exposure and HLA in healthy donors. Primers for the PCR totalled 60 Vbeta and 13 Jbeta. The assay was immunoSEQ multiplex PCR, and TCRdb's table has in-frame clones only and misses some. The table for this sample gives some 130,000 clones. The material sequenced was PBMCs. The receptors were sampled from a woman aged 40 to 50 in good health and CMV-seropositive.

V gene TRBV11-2 combines with J gene TRBJ2-3; maybe TRBD1 (6 bases). CDR1 and CDR2 from the germline V gene are SGHAT and FQNNGV. V was trimmed by 4 bases and J by 6 bases, leaving 14 bases between them. The CDR3 contains 14 residues. CDR3 residues: CASSSNRAWDTQYF. For the CDR3, the DNA is TGTGCCAGCAGCTCGAACAGGGCCTGGGATACGCAGTATTTT. Full variable domain (rest looked up from reference TRBV11-2 and TRBJ2-3): EAGVAQSPRYKIIEKRQSVAFWCNPISGHATLYWYQQILGQGPKLLIQFQNNGVVDDSQLPKDRFSAERLKGVDSTLKIQPAKLEDSAVYLCASSSNRAWDTQYFGPGTRLTVL.

The chain couples TRBV28 to TRBJ2-1, with 11 bases matching TRBD2. Germline CDR1 reads MDHEN; CDR2 reads SYDVKM. This CDR3 comprises 15 residues. Unmatched junction bases numbered 6, after V lost 6 bases and J lost 5 bases. Written as DNA, the CDR3 is TGTGCCAGCAGCTATACTAGCGGGAGACACAATGAGCAGTTCTTC. Its protein product is CASSYTSGRHNEQFF.

This chain links TRBV13 with TRBJ2-7; the match to TRBD2 covers 11 bases. Germline values: CDR1 PRHDT, CDR2 FYEKMQ (reference sequence). The CDR3 is made up of 15 amino acids. Trimming cost V 4 bases and J 4 bases; bases outside gene matches: 6. Written as DNA, the CDR3 is TGTGCCAGCAGCTGGGGAACTAGCGGGGGTTACGAGCAGTACTTC. Protein product: CASSWGTSGGYEQYF.

The V call is TRBV28, the J call TRBJ1-1, with D unresolved. CDR3 length: 12 amino acids. Trimming pared 1 base from V and 8 bases from J, leaving 8 bases between. Germline CDR1 is MDHEN and CDR2 is SYDVKM. In DNA, the CDR3 is TGTGCCAGCAGTTTATTACTCGGGGAAGCTTTCTTT. Protein: CASSLLLGEAFF.

The CDR3 sequence is CASSLLGGSLDEQFF. The CDR3 DNA reads as TGTGCCAGCAGTTTATTGGGAGGGAGTTTAGATGAGCAGTTCTTC. The rearrangement links TRBV28 to TRBJ2-1; 7 positions match TRBD2. V shed 1 base and J 8 bases; nucleotides not matched to a gene: 8. The CDR3 has 15 residues. Germline V gene data show CDR1 as MDHEN and CDR2 as SYDVKM. Variable domain in full (rest from reference TRBV28 and TRBJ2-1): DVKVTQSSRYLVKRTGEKVFLECVQDMDHENMFWYRQDPGLGLRLIYFSYDVKMKEKGDIPEGYSVSREKKERFSLILESASTNQTSMYLCASSLLGGSLDEQFFGPGTRLTVL.

The chain couples TRBV18 to TRBJ2-1; TRBD2 matches at 9 bases. Germline CDR1 KGHSH, CDR2 LQKENI. The CDR3 covers 13 residues. The J segment lost 9 bases and the V segment lost 3 bases, leaving 3 bases of the junction unmatched. The CDR3 DNA follows: TGTGCCAGCTCACCCGGGACTAGCAGTGAGCAGTTCTTC. Its translation is CASSPGTSSEQFF.

This chain uses TRBV25-1 with TRBJ1-2; D is possibly TRBD1 (5 bases). The CDR3 covers 14 residues. Trimming left V 2 bases short and J 5 bases short, with 12 bases between. Germline-derived CDR1 and CDR2 are MGHDK and SYGVNS. CDR3 DNA sequence: TGTGCCAGCAGTGAACCAGGCAGGGTTTATGGCTACACCTTC. As protein: CASSEPGRVYGYTF.

The chain couples TRBV7-9 to TRBJ2-7; TRBD1 matches at 11 bases. Unmatched junction bases numbered 6, after V lost 8 bases and J lost 6 bases. The germline V gene has CDR1 SEHNR and CDR2 FQNEAQ (reference sequence). The CDR3 runs 13 residues. The CDR3 region has the DNA TGTGCCAGCCACTCCGGGACAGGGGGCGAGCAGTACTTC. Residues: CASHSGTGGEQYF.

The rearrangement uses TRBV4-1 and TRBJ1-4, with TRBD1 matching over 9 bases. With 4 bases clipped from V and 8 bases from J, the junction kept 5 bases outside the gene matches. The CDR3 sequence is 14 residues long. Germline V lookup: CDR1 MGHRA, CDR2 YSYEKL. Here the CDR3 reads CASSRDRAGEKLFF. For the CDR3, the DNA is TGCGCCAGCAGCCGGGACAGGGCAGGGGAAAAACTGTTTTTT.

The chain employs TRBV15 and TRBJ2-1; D may be TRBD1 (6 bases). The V end lost 5 bases, the J end lost 4 bases, and 12 bases lay between the germline ends. Germline V gene data show CDR1 as LNHNV and CDR2 as YYDKDF (reference sequence). This CDR3 comprises 14 residues. This chain's CDR3 is CATSLWTEYNEQFF. The DNA for the CDR3 is TGTGCCACCAGCTTGTGGACAGAGTACAATGAGCAGTTCTTC.

V usage is TRBV6-1 and J usage is TRBJ1-3, with D unclear. Trimming removed 10 bases at V and 0 bases at J, with 10 bases between. Germline V lookup: CDR1 MNHNS, CDR2 SASEGT. This CDR3 comprises 13 residues. CDR3 sequence reads: CATGRDSGNTIYF. The CDR3 DNA reads as TGTGCCACCGGGAGGGACTCTGGAAACACCATATATTTT.

This chain uses TRBV4-2 with TRBJ2-1; 12 positions match TRBD2. This CDR3 is built from 17 residues. V lost 3 bases and J lost 2; bases outside the gene matches: 5. Germline V CDR1 and CDR2: LGHNA, YNFKEQ. The CDR3 spells CASSHSTSGSPYNEQFF. CDR3 coding DNA: TGTGCCAGCAGCCACTCGACTAGCGGGAGCCCCTACAATGAGCAGTTCTTC.

V is TRBV7-9 and J is TRBJ1-2, with D perhaps TRBD1 (5 bases). This CDR3 is 19 amino acids long. Germline CDR1 is SEHNR and CDR2 is FQNEAQ (reference sequence). The V end lost 1 base, the J end lost 3 bases, and 24 bases lay between the germline ends. DNA for the CDR3: TGTGCCAGCAGCTTAGTTAGTCCTATATATAACAGGTCGGACTATGGCTACACCTTC. It is translated as CASSLVSPIYNRSDYGYTF.

For the CDR3, the DNA is TGTGCCAGCAGCTTGGCCGGTTACGGGGACAGGGGGTACAATGAGCAGTTCTTC. Its translation is CASSLAGYGDRGYNEQFF. V is TRBV5-4 and J is TRBJ2-1; TRBD1 agrees at 11 bases. Germline-derived CDR1 and CDR2 are SGHNT and YYREEE (reference sequence). Trimming cost V 0 bases and J 4 bases; bases outside gene matches: 9. The CDR3 totals 18 residues.

The chain carries TRBV14 and TRBJ2-5; D is undetermined. The tail of the sequence fits TRBJ2-7 better, so the J call may be wrong. The CDR3 is 14 residues long. Germline values: CDR1 SGHDN, CDR2 FVKESK. The chain's CDR3 is CASSHWNWADEQYF. In nucleotides, the CDR3 is TGTGCCAGCAGCCACTGGAACTGGGCCGACGAGCAGTACTTC.

The CDR3 loop reads CASSKNRIGYTF. CDR3 in DNA: TGTGCCAGTAGTAAAAACAGGATCGGCTACACCTTC. The rearrangement links TRBV19 to TRBJ1-2; maybe TRBD1 (5 bases). Germline loops: CDR1 LNHDA, CDR2 SQIVND (reference sequence). V was trimmed by 4 bases and J by 8 bases, leaving 11 bases between them. The CDR3 totals 12 residues.

The chain recombines TRBV28 with TRBJ2-7, with a weak D call TRBD1 (6 bases). CDR1 is MDHEN, CDR2 SYDVKM, per germline. This CDR3 has 12 residues. Trimming took 9 bases from V and 3 from J, leaving 12 bases between them. CDR3 in amino acids: CASRGQNYEQYF. The CDR3 DNA reads TGTGCCAGTCGAGGACAGAACTACGAGCAGTACTTC. Full variable domain (missing parts from reference TRBV28 and TRBJ2-7): DVKVTQSSRYLVKRTGEKVFLECVQDMDHENMFWYRQDPGLGLRLIYFSYDVKMKEKGDIPEGYSVSREKKERFSLILESASTNQTSMYLCASRGQNYEQYFGPGTRLTVT.

This chain joins TRBV28 and TRBJ1-1, with D uncertain. The CDR3 sequence is 13 residues long. Trimming took off 3 bases at V and 1 base at J, with 6 bases between the two ends. Germline V gives CDR1 MDHEN, CDR2 SYDVKM. The CDR3 DNA follows: TGTGCCAGCAGTTTCGAGGGGAACACTGAAGCTTTCTTT. It is translated as CASSFEGNTEAFF.

CDR3 bases: TGTGCCTGGGAGAAGACAGGGGCCCTCAATGAGCAGTTCTTC. It codes for CAWEKTGALNEQFF. V and J are TRBV30 and TRBJ2-1, with 8 bases that match TRBD1. CDR1 GTSNPN and CDR2 SVGIG come from the germline V gene (reference sequence). The CDR3 spans 14 residues. V shed 5 bases and J 6 bases; nucleotides not matched to a gene: 9.

The DNA of the CDR3 is TGCACCAGCAGCCGCATCGGACAGGGCGGCACAGATACGCAGTATTTT. Amino acids: CTSSRIGQGGTDTQYF. The V and J genes are TRBV1 and TRBJ2-3; TRBD1, the table's D call, lacks a check against the DNA. TRBV1 is assigned pseudogene status. The CDR3 totals 16 residues.

This chain joins TRBV4-1 and TRBJ2-1, with TRBD2 matching 13 bases. CDR1 MGHRA and CDR2 YSYEKL come from the germline V gene. This CDR3 is built from 16 residues. With V trimmed by 1 base and J by 7 bases, 4 bases remained unmatched. The CDR3 bases are TGCGCCAGCAGCCAAGTACTAGCGGGAGGGAGGAATGAGCAGTTCTTC. This sequence encodes CASSQVLAGGRNEQFF.

The chain carries TRBV27 and TRBJ2-3; 10 bases fit TRBD2. CDR1 is MNHEY, CDR2 SMNVEV, per germline (reference sequence). Losses at the gene ends were 5 bases for V and 3 bases for J; bases not matched to a gene: 8. The CDR3 contains 16 residues. CDR3 protein: CASSLGSSGRTDTQYF. As DNA, the CDR3 is TGTGCCAGCAGTCTAGGGTCTAGCGGGAGAACAGATACGCAGTATTTT.

The chain recombines TRBV2 with TRBJ2-7; 15 positions agree with TRBD2. The CDR3 consists of 17 residues. Germline CDR1 and CDR2: SNHLY and FYNNEI. The trim removed 6 bases at V and 4 bases at J, leaving 10 bases unmatched. CDR3 residues: CASRPSLGTSGRYEQYF. For the CDR3, the DNA is TGTGCCAGCAGGCCCAGCCTAGGGACTAGCGGGAGGTACGAGCAGTACTTC.

The V call is TRBV28, the J call TRBJ1-1; tentative D call: TRBD1 (6 bases). This CDR3 spans 15 amino acids. The germline CDR1 and CDR2 sequences are MDHEN and SYDVKM. Trimming shortened V by 5 bases and J by 4 bases, and 17 bases separated the two germline ends. CDR3 amino acids: CASSGPQGRGTEAFF. CDR3 DNA: TGTGCCAGCAGTGGACCACAGGGTCGAGGCACTGAAGCTTTCTTT.

The J gene is TRBJ2-4, the V gene TRBV11-3; 12 positions agree with TRBD2. Germline CDR1 and CDR2: SGHNT and YENEEA. V dropped 5 bases and J dropped 8; count of bases not matched to a gene: 10. This CDR3 spans 16 amino acids. DNA of the CDR3: TGTGCCAGCAGCGACTTACTAGCGGGAGGCTGGTACATTCAGTACTTC. This gives the protein CASSDLLAGGWYIQYF.

This rearrangement joins TRBV25-1 to TRBJ1-1; D is perhaps TRBD1 (6 bases). CDR3 length: 11 amino acids. Germline CDR1 is MGHDK and CDR2 is SYGVNS. Trimming took 6 bases from V and 11 from J, leaving 13 bases between them. In nucleotides, the CDR3 is TGTGCCAGCAGCCCAGGGGCTGTGGCTTTCTTT. Amino acid sequence: CASSPGAVAFF.